A single sample is the source of the 3 T cell receptor beta chains below, sequenced in a study of cytomegalovirus exposure and HLA in healthy donors (dated by TCRdb to the late 2010s). The library was generated by the immunoSEQ multiplex PCR assay. For the multiplex PCR, a mixture combining 60 forward primers for TCR Vbeta segments and 13 reverse primers for TCR Jbeta segments was used. Entries here come from immuneACCESS through TCRdb and include only in-frame sequences with V and J called. Some clones fail to appear in such tables; in the studies checked, an unresolved V gene covers under half of the shortfall, and the cause of the remainder is unknown. The sample table lists some 80,000 clones, more than 60% of them with a count of one. Less than 2% of the sample belongs to the ten largest clones. Sequenced: PBMCs. The receptors derive from a middle-aged man in good health and CMV-seronegative.

The chain employs TRBV19 and TRBJ2-3; TRBD2 is a possible D gene (7 bases). The V and J ends lost 10 bases and 0 bases respectively, with 17 bases between them. Germline CDR1 reads LNHDA; CDR2 reads SQIVND (reference sequence). The CDR3 covers 15 residues. The CDR3 is CATQTGTTSTDTQYF. The CDR3 DNA sequence: TGTGCCACACAAACAGGGACTACTAGCACAGATACGCAGTATTTT.

This clone was counted once. This chain connects TRBV18 to TRBJ1-1; maybe TRBD1 (5 bases). Germline CDR1 and CDR2: KGHSH and LQKENI. The CDR3 is 14 residues long. Trimming stripped 4 bases from V and 2 bases from J, with 11 bases between. The CDR3 sequence is CASSLGHPNTEAFF. The CDR3 bases are TGTGCCAGCTCACTCGGACACCCCAACACTGAAGCTTTCTTT.

The chain couples TRBV7-3 to TRBJ2-1, with TRBD2 identical over 12 bases. The CDR3 is 17 residues long. V was clipped by 5 bases and J by 0 bases; unmatched bases: 5. Per germline, CDR1 SGHTA and CDR2 FQGTGA. CDR3 nucleotide sequence: TGTGCCAGCAGCCCAGGACTAGCGGGATTCTCCTACAATGAGCAGTTCTTC. Encoded protein: CASSPGLAGFSYNEQFF.